This TCR beta chain is drawn from a study of blood T cell repertoires in COVID-19. Repertoires were generated with immunoSEQ multiplex PCR, while TCRdb's copy carries only in-frame clones and drops some. The sample records about 130,000 clones, roughly four fifths being singletons. V shed 3 bases, J shed 4 bases, and the junction held 4 bases outside the gene matches. Per the germline V gene, CDR1 is GTSNPN and CDR2 is SVGIG (reference sequence). The length of the CDR3 is 15 residues. Sequencing input: PBMCs or T cells enriched from blood (not recorded which). The chain employs TRBV30 and TRBJ2-1; 12 bases map to TRBD2. The receptor was isolated from a young man who had recovered from COVID-19. The CDR3 spells CAWSELAGGYNEQFF. The CDR3 nucleotides are TGTGCCTGGAGCGAACTAGCGGGAGGATACAATGAGCAGTTCTTC.